The present T cell receptor (beta chain) was sequenced within a study of blood T cells in healthy people across ages. This clonotype has a count of ten or more. Its matching antigen is unknown. Study-wide results and limits: The fall in TCR beta diversity per million T cells was roughly linear with age. From one million sequenced T cells, diversity estimates were lower bounds.

V was pared by 7 bases and J by 6 bases, with 7 bases of the junction left unmatched. The germline V gene encodes CDR1 MNHEY and CDR2 SVGEGT. This CDR3 has 13 residues. A J-beta primer mix and a sample-barcoded 5' primer were used in a second PCR of about 7 to 12 cycles. Each of the samples gave a minimum of 2.5 million paired-end reads that contained CDR3. Each CDR3 protein gets one entry after TCRdb re-called the 5' RACE reads with MiXCR. The sample contains about 700,000 distinct CDR3 sequences, approximately 29% of which appear only once. Sequencing was carried out using blood. The receptor comes from an elderly woman in good health. The chain combines TRBV6-2 or TRBV6-3 with TRBJ1-2; 8 bases fit TRBD1. The CDR3 loop reads CASTDRGYDGYTF. The CDR3 DNA follows: TGTGCCAGCACCGACAGGGGCTACGATGGCTACACCTTC.